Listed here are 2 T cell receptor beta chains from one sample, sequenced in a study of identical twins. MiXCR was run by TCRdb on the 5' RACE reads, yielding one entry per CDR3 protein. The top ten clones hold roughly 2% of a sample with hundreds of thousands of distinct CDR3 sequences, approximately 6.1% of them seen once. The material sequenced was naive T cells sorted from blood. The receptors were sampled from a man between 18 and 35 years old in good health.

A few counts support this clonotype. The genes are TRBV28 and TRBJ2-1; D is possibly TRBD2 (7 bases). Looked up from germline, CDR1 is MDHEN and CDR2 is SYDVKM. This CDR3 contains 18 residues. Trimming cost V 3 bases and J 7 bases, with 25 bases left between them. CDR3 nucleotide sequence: TGTGCCAGCAGTTTCCCGACGGGGGGCTCAAGGTGGGCAAATGAGCAGTTCTTC. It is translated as CASSFPTGGSRWANEQFF.

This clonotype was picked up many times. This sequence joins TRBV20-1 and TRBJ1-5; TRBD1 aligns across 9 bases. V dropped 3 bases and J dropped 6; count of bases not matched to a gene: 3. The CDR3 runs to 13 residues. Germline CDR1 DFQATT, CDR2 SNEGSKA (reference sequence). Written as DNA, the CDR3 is TGCAGTGCTAGGGACAGGGGAACTCAGCCCCAGCATTTT. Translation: CSARDRGTQPQHF.